Presented here are 26 T cell receptor beta chains from one specimen sequenced in a study of OX40 agonist ivuxolimab in advanced cancers. TCRdb keeps only in-frame clones here, not all; method: immunoSEQ multiplex PCR. In the table there are some 70,000 clones, roughly 80% of which are singletons. The sequencing here drew on CD4+ or CD8+ T cells sorted from blood, taken in a trial of the OX40 agonist ivuxolimab. The receptor source for this set is an adult with an advanced solid tumor such as melanoma, head and neck, liver or kidney cancer.

The chain recombines TRBV7-2 with TRBJ2-1, with 9 bases aligning to TRBD2. Germline V lookup: CDR1 SGHTA, CDR2 FQGNSA. V lost 1 base and J lost 7; bases outside the gene matches: 5. The CDR3 is made up of 15 amino acids. The CDR3 sequence: CASSLEGTSNNEQFF. CDR3 nucleotide sequence: TGTGCCAGCAGCTTAGAAGGGACTAGCAATAATGAGCAGTTCTTC.

This clone was counted a single time. The chain combines TRBV7-2 with TRBJ2-7; TRBD2 matches 11 bases. V lost 4 bases and J lost 10; bases outside the gene matches: 6. Germline CDR1 and CDR2: SGHTA and FQGNSA. This CDR3 has 13 residues. Here the CDR3 reads CASSWGTSGTQYF. The CDR3, as DNA: TGTGCCAGCAGCTGGGGGACTAGCGGCACACAGTACTTC.

This clone was observed a handful of times. Compared with germline, one end of the junction differs, possibly owing to a read error. The chain recombines TRBV11-3 with TRBJ1-2, with 7 nucleotides matching TRBD1. The germline V gene has CDR1 SGHNT and CDR2 YENEEA. The CDR3 is 12 amino acids. In DNA form, the CDR3 reads TGTGCCAGCAGCCTAAGGGACAGTGTACGTTCTTTC. As protein: CASSLRDSVRSF.

This clone showed up just once. This sequence joins TRBV27 and TRBJ2-1; D is ambiguous. V lost 3 bases and J lost 12, with 15 bases in between. CDR1 is MNHEY, CDR2 SMNVEV, per germline (reference sequence). The CDR3 loop spans 13 amino acids. The CDR3 region is CASSFPAGSPQFF. The CDR3 coding sequence is TGTGCCAGCAGTTTCCCCGCTGGGTCCCCGCAGTTCTTC.

This chain links TRBV19 with TRBJ1-4, with D possibly being TRBD1 (6 bases). The CDR3 sequence is 17 residues long. The V end was cut by 3 bases, the J end by 8 bases, with 22 bases between. Germline V CDR1 and CDR2: LNHDA, SQIVND (reference sequence). The CDR3 DNA reads as TGTGCCAGTAGTATCCCCGGCAGGGGCCTAAAAGGGGAAAAACTGTTTTTT. Amino acid sequence: CASSIPGRGLKGEKLFF.

The rearrangement joins TRBV6-1 to TRBJ1-2; 7 bases map to TRBD1. The CDR3 loop spans 14 amino acids. Looked up from germline, CDR1 is MNHNS and CDR2 is SASEGT. V lost 0 bases, J lost 7 bases, and 5 bases stayed unmatched. The chain's CDR3 is CASSEASGQRGYTF. CDR3 sequence (DNA): TGTGCCAGCAGTGAAGCCTCGGGACAGCGTGGCTACACCTTC.

The chain recombines TRBV27 with TRBJ1-3; D possibly corresponds to TRBD1 (5 bases). The CDR3 loop spans 15 amino acids. The V and J ends lost 2 bases and 4 bases respectively, with 12 bases between them. Per the germline V gene, CDR1 is MNHEY and CDR2 is SMNVEV (reference sequence). DNA for the CDR3: TGTGCCAGCAGTTTAACGGGGCTGGGGGGAAACACCATATATTTT. Translation gives CASSLTGLGGNTIYF.

This clone appeared a few times. V and J are TRBV7-9 and TRBJ1-5; D remains ambiguous. The CDR3 extends over 12 amino acids. Germline loops: CDR1 SEHNR, CDR2 FQNEAQ (reference sequence). V was shortened by 7 bases and J by 9 bases, with 13 bases between the two germline ends. The CDR3 DNA follows: TGTGCCAGCACCTTCGGCAGTGGGCCCCAGCATTTT. It specifies CASTFGSGPQHF.

By proportion, this clone is medium-sized (0.01 to 0.1%). The rearrangement joins TRBV30 to TRBJ1-2; 8 bases align to TRBD1. CDR1 is GTSNPN, CDR2 SVGIG, per germline (reference sequence). This CDR3 is built from 12 residues. V lost 4 bases to trimming and J lost 4 bases; unmatched junction nucleotides: 2. CDR3 region: CAWTDRAYGYTF. CDR3 nucleotides: TGTGCCTGGACGGACAGGGCCTATGGCTACACCTTC.

The chain is built from TRBV9 and TRBJ2-1, with D maybe TRBD1 (5 bases). The V gene lost 4 bases and the J gene lost 9 bases, with 20 bases spanning the gap. CDR1 and CDR2 (germline): SGDLS, YYNGEE. This CDR3 contains 15 residues. The CDR3 coding sequence is TGTGCCAGCAGCTCGATCCAGGGATCTTTCGGTGAGCAGTTCTTC. Translating gives CASSSIQGSFGEQFF.

V and J are TRBV5-6 and TRBJ2-7; D remains ambiguous. V lost 2 bases and J 2 bases, leaving 5 bases between the germline ends. Germline assignment: CDR1 SGHDT and CDR2 YYEEEE. The CDR3 extends over 12 amino acids. The CDR3 nucleotides are TGTGCCAGCAGCTTTGAGCCCTACGAGCAGTACTTC. The encoded protein is CASSFEPYEQYF. Full variable domain (outside the CDR3, taken from reference TRBV5-6 and TRBJ2-7): DAGVTQSPTHLIKTRGQQVTLRCSPKSGHDTVSWYQQALGQGPQFIFQYYEEEERQRGNFPDRFSGHQFPNYSSELNVNALLLGDSALYLCASSFEPYEQYFGPGTRLTVT.

This rearrangement joins TRBV11-3 to TRBJ2-1, with TRBD1 as a possible D gene (8 bases). Between the trimmed V and J ends, which lost 5 bases and 4 bases, there was a span of 18 bases. The CDR3 loop spans 16 amino acids. Germline CDR1 reads SGHNT; CDR2 reads YENEEA. Here the CDR3 DNA reads TGTGCCAGCAGCAGACAACAGGGGGGGCTATACAATGAGCAGTTCTTC. Its translation is CASSRQQGGLYNEQFF.

The chain couples TRBV5-4 to TRBJ1-3, with 7 bases matching TRBD1. Germline V gene lookup returns CDR1 SGHNT and CDR2 YYREEE (reference sequence). The V and J ends lost 2 bases and 2 bases, in that order; junction bases with no gene match: 7. The CDR3 contains 16 residues. This CDR3 is CASSFRAGQPGNTIYF. The CDR3 DNA reads as TGTGCCAGCAGCTTTCGGGCGGGACAGCCTGGAAACACCATATATTTT.

This chain uses TRBV19 with TRBJ2-2; D gene uncertain. CDR1 is LNHDA and CDR2 is SQIVND in the germline V gene (reference sequence). V lost 0 bases and J 2 bases, leaving 7 bases between the germline ends. CDR3 length: 15 residues. Written as DNA, the CDR3 is TGTGCCAGTAGTATAGAGGCGACCAACACCGGGGAGCTGTTTTTT. This translates into CASSIEATNTGELFF.

A few counts support this clone. The chain carries TRBV7-2 and TRBJ2-3; the match to TRBD2 covers 8 bases. J was trimmed by 3 bases and V by 6 bases; bases with no gene match: 8. Germline values: CDR1 SGHTA, CDR2 FQGNSA. The CDR3 loop spans 15 amino acids. As DNA, the CDR3 is TGTGCCAGCAGTCCCAGCGGGAGTAGGACAGATACGCAGTATTTT. Amino acid sequence: CASSPSGSRTDTQYF.

This sequence joins TRBV30 and TRBJ2-7; the match to TRBD2 covers 10 bases. The CDR3 length is 14 residues. In germline, CDR1 is GTSNPN, CDR2 SVGIG (reference sequence). V was pared by 7 bases and J by 3 bases, with 9 bases of the junction left unmatched. The CDR3 DNA sequence: TGTGCCTCCACATCTAGCGGGAGAGGCTACGAGCAGTACTTC. As protein: CASTSSGRGYEQYF.

V usage is TRBV12-5 and J usage is TRBJ2-7, with TRBD2 matching 9 bases. The CDR3 has 14 amino acids. The germline V gene has CDR1 LGHNT and CDR2 FRNRAP. J was trimmed by 3 bases and V by 7 bases; bases with no gene match: 7. The CDR3 reads CASAGLAGSYEQYF. DNA for the CDR3: TGTGCTAGTGCCGGGCTAGCGGGGAGCTACGAGCAGTACTTC.

The DNA of the CDR3 is TGCAGCGTTGCAGGAGGCGAGCAGTACTTC. This codes for CSVAGGEQYF. The chain is built from TRBV29-1 and TRBJ2-7, with a weak D call TRBD2 (5 bases). V lost 4 bases and J 6 bases, leaving 7 bases between the germline ends. Germline V lookup: CDR1 SQVTM, CDR2 ANQGSEA. The CDR3 runs to 10 residues.

The chain recombines TRBV19 with TRBJ2-2; D ambiguous. Trimming left V 3 bases short and J 1 base short, with 6 bases between. Germline V CDR1 and CDR2: LNHDA, SQIVND (reference sequence). This CDR3 has 14 residues. The CDR3: CASSINLNTGELFF. The CDR3 DNA reads as TGTGCCAGTAGTATCAACCTGAACACCGGGGAGCTGTTTTTT.

This chain connects TRBV7-9 to TRBJ1-2; D gene unclear. Germline lookup yields CDR1 SEHNR and CDR2 FQNEAQ (reference sequence). CDR3 size: 10 residues. The V gene lost 8 bases and the J gene lost 10 bases, with 11 bases spanning the gap. The CDR3 coding sequence is TGTGCCAGCCACCCGGCGGACTACACCTTC. Amino acids: CASHPADYTF.

This sequence joins TRBV10-3 and TRBJ1-3; D is undetermined. Between the trimmed V and J ends, which lost 0 bases and 3 bases, there was a span of 0 bases. This CDR3 has 12 residues. Germline lookup yields CDR1 ENHRY and CDR2 SYGVKD. The CDR3 sequence: CAISESGNTIYF. The CDR3 DNA is TGTGCCATCAGTGAGTCTGGAAACACCATATATTTT.

The chain carries TRBV4-2 and TRBJ1-2; D is unresolved. The CDR3 totals 16 residues. Per germline, CDR1 LGHNA and CDR2 YNFKEQ. V was shortened by 0 bases and J by 0 bases, with 11 bases between the two germline ends. The CDR3, as DNA: TGTGCCAGCAGCCAAGACGCGGGGATATCTAACTATGGCTACACCTTC. It translates to CASSQDAGISNYGYTF.

J is TRBJ2-3 and V is TRBV14, with D perhaps matching TRBD2 (5 bases). The CDR3 is 17 residues long. Trimming took 3 bases from V and 4 from J, leaving 20 bases between them. Germline V gene lookup returns CDR1 SGHDN and CDR2 FVKESK. CDR3 amino acids: CASSQKEARRYADTQYF. In DNA, the CDR3 is TGTGCCAGCAGCCAGAAGGAGGCCCGGAGGTACGCAGATACGCAGTATTTT.

The CDR3 is CASSFLSGANVLTF. CDR3 in DNA: TGTGCCAGCAGTTTTTTGTCTGGGGCCAACGTCCTGACTTTC. The chain is built from TRBV28 and TRBJ2-6; D is unresolved. The CDR3 is made up of 14 amino acids. Looked up from germline, CDR1 is MDHEN and CDR2 is SYDVKM. V lost 3 bases and J 1 base, leaving 4 bases between the germline ends.

The rearrangement uses TRBV27 and TRBJ2-1; TRBD2 aligns across 7 bases. CDR3 length: 15 residues. V lost 2 bases, J lost 4 bases, and 5 bases stayed unmatched. Germline lookup yields CDR1 MNHEY and CDR2 SMNVEV (reference sequence). In DNA form, the CDR3 reads TGTGCCAGCAGTTTAGGGTGGGAGGGATACAATGAGCAGTTCTTC. Its translation: CASSLGWEGYNEQFF.

The V gene is TRBV6-7, the J gene TRBJ2-1; D gene uncertain. TRBV6-7 is recorded as an ORF, its role being uncertain. V was pared by 2 bases and J by 0 bases, with 14 bases between. The length of the CDR3 is 17 residues. CDR3 bases: TGTGCCAGCAGTTACCCTGTAGCTAAGAGCTCCTACAATGAGCAGTTCTTC. Encoded protein: CASSYPVAKSSYNEQFF.